These 18 T cell receptor beta chains came from one sample sequenced in a study of CD8 T cells in ankylosing spondylitis. TCRdb used MiXCR to reprocess the 5' RACE reads, holding one entry per CDR3 protein. The sample holds 150,000 to 200,000 distinct CDR3 sequences, roughly 11% seen once. The sample consisted of blood, either unsorted or a sorted T cell fraction (not recorded which). The receptors derive from a male donor with ankylosing spondylitis or in good health (not recorded which).

This clonotype has just a few counts. The V and J genes are TRBV6-2 or TRBV6-3 and TRBJ2-5; D is undetermined. CDR1 MNHEY and CDR2 SVGEGT come from the germline V gene. V lost 6 bases and J 9 bases, leaving 14 bases between the germline ends. The CDR3 is 12 residues long. CDR3 in DNA: TGTGCCAGCAGCCTCTCCCGGACGCCCCAGTACTTC. It encodes CASSLSRTPQYF.

CDR3 region: CASSDLLAGNTDTQYF. DNA of the CDR3: TGTGCCAGCTCCGACCTGCTAGCGGGGAACACAGATACGCAGTATTTT. This chain links TRBV18 with TRBJ2-3; TRBD2 matches 9 bases. Germline V CDR1 and CDR2: KGHSH, LQKENI. This CDR3 is 16 amino acids long. V gave up 6 bases and J gave up 2 bases; unmatched junction bases: 9.

As concerns this clonotype: A read error may produce the germline difference seen at one junction end. V gene TRBV7-2 combines with J gene TRBJ2-7; D not certain. CDR1 and CDR2 (germline): SGHTA, FQGNSA. The CDR3 runs to 12 residues. CDR3 residues: CARSLGSYEQYF. CDR3 nucleotides: TGTGCCCGCAGCTTGGGTTCCTACGAGCAGTACTTC.

This clonotype was seen ten or more times. The chain is built from TRBV10-2 and TRBJ2-7; 9 bases line up with TRBD2. Germline loops: CDR1 WSHSY, CDR2 SAAADI. CDR3 length: 14 residues. The J segment lost 5 bases and the V segment lost 3 bases, leaving 5 bases of the junction unmatched. CDR3 loop: CASSESSGANEQYF. The CDR3 coding sequence is TGCGCCAGCAGTGAATCTAGCGGGGCGAACGAGCAGTACTTC.

This clonotype was observed many times. The chain is built from TRBV18 and TRBJ2-5; D is undetermined. The V and J ends lost 0 bases and 2 bases respectively, with 7 bases between them. Germline V gene lookup returns CDR1 KGHSH and CDR2 LQKENI. The CDR3 runs 14 residues. CDR3 DNA: TGTGCCAGCTCACCACCTAACACGCAAGAGACCCAGTACTTC. Translated, it gives CASSPPNTQETQYF.

In this sample, this clonotype turned up many times. The rearrangement joins TRBV5-1 to TRBJ2-2; 7 nucleotides agree with TRBD2. Germline CDR1 and CDR2: SGHRS and YFSETQ. V was pared by 0 bases and J by 4 bases, with 9 bases of the junction left unmatched. This CDR3 contains 17 residues. The CDR3 loop is CASSLESVQRGTGELFF. DNA of the CDR3: TGCGCCAGCAGCTTGGAAAGCGTTCAGCGGGGCACCGGGGAGCTGTTTTTT.

This clonotype was picked up many times. V is TRBV7-8 and J is TRBJ2-5; D may match TRBD1 or TRBD2 (6 bases each). V shed 4 bases and J shed 1 base, with 19 bases lying between them. Per the germline V gene, CDR1 is SGHVS and CDR2 is FQNEAQ. This CDR3 region has 17 residues. The CDR3 bases are TGTGCCAGCAGCTCCAGTTACCGCGGGGACACCCAAGAGACCCAGTACTTC. Encoded protein: CASSSSYRGDTQETQYF.

This clonotype came up many times. The chain has TRBV5-1 and TRBJ2-1; the match to TRBD2 covers 8 bases. This CDR3 is 17 amino acids long. Unmatched junction bases numbered 9, after V lost 3 bases and J lost 1 base. Germline loops: CDR1 SGHRS, CDR2 YFSETQ. The CDR3 loop is CASSSRISGGSYNEQFF. The CDR3 coding sequence is TGCGCCAGCAGCTCCCGGATCAGCGGGGGTTCCTACAATGAGCAGTTCTTC.

A few counts support this clonotype. The J gene is TRBJ2-7, the V gene TRBV14, with 7 bases identical to TRBD1. With V trimmed by 4 bases and J by 3 bases, 3 bases remained unmatched. Germline V gene data show CDR1 as SGHDN and CDR2 as FVKESK. CDR3 length: 13 residues. CDR3 residues: CASSPRDSYEQYF. In DNA, the CDR3 is TGTGCCAGCAGCCCCCGGGACAGCTACGAGCAGTACTTC.

This clonotype has at least ten counts. This rearrangement joins TRBV2 to TRBJ2-7; the D gene could be TRBD1 or TRBD2 (5 bases each). Trimming pared 1 base from V and 5 bases from J, leaving 12 bases between. This CDR3 spans 14 amino acids. CDR1 is SNHLY and CDR2 is FYNNEI in the germline V gene. The DNA for the CDR3 is TGTGCCAGCAGTGAAGTGCGAGGGGTCCACGAGCAGTACTTC. Protein: CASSEVRGVHEQYF.

This clonotype was observed many times. V and J are TRBV6-6 and TRBJ2-2; D unresolved. V was cut by 2 bases and J by 7 bases, with 8 bases left in between. Germline V CDR1 and CDR2: MNHNY, SVGAGI (reference sequence). This CDR3 comprises 13 residues. The CDR3 sequence: CASSYLPGGELFF. In nucleotides, the CDR3 is TGTGCCAGCAGTTACCTCCCGGGCGGGGAGCTGTTTTTT.

About this clonotype itself: A much larger clone is a single base away; this may be a read error. The chain links TRBV5-1 to TRBJ2-2; a possible D gene is TRBD1 (5 bases). CDR3 length: 20 amino acids. CDR1 is SGHRS, CDR2 YFSETQ, per germline. CDR3 bases: TGCGCCAGCGGCTTCAGGGTAGTTACTGAACCATTAACGAACACCGGGGAGCTGTTTTTT. Residues: CASGFRVVTEPLTNTGELFF.

CDR3 region: CASSLGPSGFQETQYF. The CDR3 nucleotides are TGCGCCAGCAGCTTGGGGCCTAGCGGGTTTCAAGAGACCCAGTACTTC. The rearrangement uses TRBV5-1 and TRBJ2-5, with 8 bases identical to TRBD2. The V gene's germline CDR1 is SGHRS and CDR2 YFSETQ. The CDR3 is 16 residues long. With V trimmed by 0 bases and J by 2 bases, 6 bases remained unmatched.

This clonotype was counted ten times or more. The V call is TRBV6-5, the J call TRBJ1-6; 9 bases map to TRBD1. The germline V gene encodes CDR1 MNHEY and CDR2 SVGAGI. J gave up 9 bases and V 4 bases, and 10 bases lay outside the gene matches. The CDR3 loop spans 16 amino acids. Here the CDR3 reads CASSSTSGTGSSPLHF. CDR3 nucleotide sequence: TGTGCCAGCAGTTCTACTTCCGGGACAGGGAGTTCACCCCTCCACTTT.

This clonotype was found a few times. V gene TRBV7-9 combines with J gene TRBJ2-5; D gene ambiguous. The CDR3 has 14 amino acids. V dropped 5 bases and J dropped 1 base, with 11 bases sitting between them. Germline CDR1 reads SEHNR; CDR2 reads FQNEAQ (reference sequence). CDR3 nucleotide sequence: TGTGCCAGCAGCAAAGGACGTACCCAAGAGACCCAGTACTTC. Translation gives CASSKGRTQETQYF.

This clonotype showed up many times. CDR3 sequence reads: CARLRDSEYF. The DNA for the CDR3 is TGTGCCAGACTCCGGGACAGTGAGTACTTC. The rearrangement uses TRBV2 and TRBJ2-7; TRBD1 agrees at 7 bases. The CDR3 spans 10 residues. J gave up 11 bases and V 9 bases, and 7 bases lay outside the gene matches. Germline CDR1 SNHLY, CDR2 FYNNEI.

This clonotype was found many times. The chain has TRBV6-5 and TRBJ1-3, with D unresolved. The CDR3 runs 14 residues. CDR1 and CDR2 (germline): MNHEY, SVGAGI. V shed 0 bases and J shed 0 bases, with 3 bases lying between them. In nucleotides, the CDR3 is TGTGCCAGCAGTTACTCCAACTCTGGAAACACCATATATTTT. The encoded protein is CASSYSNSGNTIYF.

This clonotype was observed a few times. CDR3 in DNA: TGCAGTGCTAGATTGCTGGGACAGGACCGTAATCAGCCCCAGCATTTT. Its protein product is CSARLLGQDRNQPQHF. V is TRBV20-1 and J is TRBJ1-5; TRBD1 matches 8 bases. The CDR3 is 16 amino acids. With V trimmed by 2 bases and J by 4 bases, 10 bases remained unmatched. Germline V gene lookup returns CDR1 DFQATT and CDR2 SNEGSKA (reference sequence).